These T cell receptor beta chains were read from a single sample in a study of T cells in Graves' hyperthyroidism and ophthalmopathy. TCRdb ran MiXCR on the multiplex PCR reads and lists one entry per CDR3 protein. The sample has 700,000 or so distinct CDR3 sequences, about 17% seen once; the top ten hold around 7.7%. Sequenced input: blood. These receptors were taken from a man aged 18 to 29 with Graves' hyperthyroidism. The CDR3 runs from the conserved cysteine through the conserved F or W. The D gene is left open where the match is weak. The listing skips clone size in some rows; elsewhere it reads once, few, many or a size class.

d_gene	v_gene	abundance	j_gene	CDR3nt	CDR3aa
NA	TRBV7-9	many	TRBJ2-7	TGTGCCAGCAGCTTTCCAGCACTGTCATCCGAGCAGTACTTC	CASSFPALSSEQYF
TRBD1	TRBV2	NA	TRBJ1-3	TGTGCCAGCAGCGGCCATGACAGGGGAGGAAACACCATATATTTT	CASSGHDRGGNTIYF
TRBD2	TRBV7-2	many	TRBJ2-1	TGTGCCAGCAGCTTAGAACTAGCGGGGCGCAATGAGCAGTTCTTC	CASSLELAGRNEQFF
TRBD1	TRBV4-2	NA	TRBJ2-3	TGTGCCAGCAGCCGAGGACAGGGGGCCCCAGATACGCAGTATTTT	CASSRGQGAPDTQYF
TRBD2	TRBV6-1	few	TRBJ2-7	TGTGCCAGCAGCTGGGCCGTAGCGGGTCTTCGCGAGCAGTACTTC	CASSWAVAGLREQYF
NA	TRBV7-9	many	TRBJ1-1	TGTGCCAGCAGACTTTCACAAACTGAAGCTTTCTTT	CASRLSQTEAFF
NA	TRBV20-1	few	TRBJ2-5	TGCAGTGCTAGAGATGAGGGTGGGCGGACCCAGTACTTC	CSARDEGGRTQYF
TRBD2	TRBV20-1	few	TRBJ2-7	TGCAGTGCTAAAAGGACTAGCGGGAGCTACGAGCAGTACTTC	CSAKRTSGSYEQYF
NA	TRBV15	few	TRBJ2-7	TGTGCCACCAGCCGGGACACCCGATTCCCCCACGAGCAGTACTTC	CATSRDTRFPHEQYF
TRBD1	TRBV27	few	TRBJ1-4	TGTGCCAGCAGAGAGGGAGAGGGACAGGGAAATGAAAAACTGTTTTTT	CASREGEGQGNEKLFF
NA	TRBV9	few	TRBJ1-1	TGTGCCAGCAGCGTAGCGCCGGACATGAACACTGAAGCTTTCTTT	CASSVAPDMNTEAFF
TRBD2	TRBV4-2	few	TRBJ2-7	TGTGCCAGCAGCCCAAAAAGCGGGGGGCTCCACGAGCAGTACTTC	CASSPKSGGLHEQYF
NA	TRBV24-1	many	TRBJ2-1	TGTGCCACCAGTGATTTGGGGAGCTCCTACAATGAGCAGTTCTTC	CATSDLGSSYNEQFF
NA	TRBV2	NA	TRBJ2-1	TGTGCCAGCAGCGGCGGACCGGGAGAGCAGTTCTTC	CASSGGPGEQFF
TRBD1	TRBV19	NA	TRBJ1-4	TGTGCCAGTAGTATCCCGGGACAGGGCAGTGAAAAACTGTTTTTT	CASSIPGQGSEKLFF
TRBD2	TRBV7-9	many	TRBJ2-3	TGTGCCAGCAGCCCGGGACTAGCGGGGATGACAGATACGCAGTATTTT	CASSPGLAGMTDTQYF
TRBD2	TRBV2	NA	TRBJ2-5	TGTGCCAGCAGTGGGGGACTAGCGGGAGGGTCGGAGACCCAGTACTTC	CASSGGLAGGSETQYF
NA	TRBV15	many	TRBJ1-5	TGTGCCACCAGCAGGGGAAGGGGCAATCAGCCCCAGCATTTT	CATSRGRGNQPQHF
NA	TRBV20-1	NA	TRBJ2-1	TGCAGTGCTCCACGGGACTTTCGGGATGAGCAGTTCTTC	CSAPRDFRDEQFF
TRBD2	TRBV7-9	many	TRBJ2-1	TGTGCCAGCAGCTTAGCCGGTATAGCGGGTGAGCAGTTCTTC	CASSLAGIAGEQFF
NA	TRBV6-6	many	TRBJ2-1	TGTGCCAGCAGTTACTCGAGGGACCCCCGCAATGAGCAGTTCTTC	CASSYSRDPRNEQFF
TRBD1	TRBV11-2	many	TRBJ2-5	TGTGCCAGCAGCTCCAGGGGGCGCGAGACCCAGTACTTC	CASSSRGRETQYF
TRBD1	TRBV5-1	few	TRBJ2-5	TGCGCCAGCAGCTTCAGGGGGCGGTCATACATCTTGGAGACCCAGTACTTC	CASSFRGRSYILETQYF
NA	TRBV19	many	TRBJ2-3	TGTGCCAGTTCCCAGAGGGGTAGCACAGATACGCAGTATTTT	CASSQRGSTDTQYF
NA	TRBV6-1	few	TRBJ2-5	TGTGCCAGCACCTCCAGGGCTGGGGAGACCCAGTACTTC	CASTSRAGETQYF
TRBD1	TRBV5-6	few	TRBJ2-5	TGTGCCAGCAGCTGGACAGGGAAAGAGACCCAGTACTTC	CASSWTGKETQYF
NA	TRBV6-1	NA	TRBJ1-6	TGTGCCAGCCGTCCCAGACGGACCAATTCACCCCTCCACTTT	CASRPRRTNSPLHF
NA	TRBV5-1	few	TRBJ2-3	TGCGCCAGCAGCTTTTTGGCGTCTAGTGATACGCAGTATTTT	CASSFLASSDTQYF
NA	TRBV30	NA	TRBJ1-5	TGTGCCTGGAGTGTAAGATCGAGAGGGGGCAATCAGCCCCAGCATTTT	CAWSVRSRGGNQPQHF
TRBD1	TRBV6-1	NA	TRBJ1-1	TGTGCCAGCAAAAAGGGGGCAGGGGTGGACACTGAAGCTTTCTTT	CASKKGAGVDTEAFF
NA	TRBV3-1	many	TRBJ2-7	TGTGCCAGCAGCCAAGGACCAATTGTCGGGCAGTACTTC	CASSQGPIVGQYF
NA	TRBV29-1	NA	TRBJ2-1	TGCAGCGTTATACCCAGCTCCTACAATGAGCAGTTCTTC	CSVIPSSYNEQFF
NA	TRBV11-2	many	TRBJ2-7	TGTGCCAGCAGCCCCGTAGACAGGCCGGGAGCCCACGAGCAGTACTTC	CASSPVDRPGAHEQYF
NA	TRBV4-1	NA	TRBJ1-1	TGCGCCAGCAGCCACCCGGGGCGGGGCACTGAAGCTTTCTTT	CASSHPGRGTEAFF
NA	TRBV10-3	few	TRBJ2-7	TGTGCCATCGGCGGGATTTCCTACGAGCAGTACTTC	CAIGGISYEQYF
TRBD2	TRBV7-9	many	TRBJ2-1	TGTGCCAGCAGCACGCCCCGACTAGCGGGGGGGCGGACGGATGAGCAGTTCTTC	CASSTPRLAGGRTDEQFF
TRBD2	TRBV20-1	few	TRBJ2-7	TGCAGTGCTAGGTCTAGCGGGAGGGCCGCCTACGAGCAGTACTTC	CSARSSGRAAYEQYF
TRBD1	TRBV12-3/TRBV12-4	many	TRBJ1-4	TGTGCCAGCAGTACGACAAAAGGGGGGACAGAAAGTGAAAAACTGTTTTTT	CASSTTKGGTESEKLFF
NA	TRBV2	many	TRBJ1-5	TGTGCCAGCAGTGATCAGGGGACTCAGCCCCAGCATTTT	CASSDQGTQPQHF
TRBD2	TRBV28	many	TRBJ2-3	TGTGCCAGCAGCTTAACTAGCGCAGACACAGATACGCAGTATTTT	CASSLTSADTDTQYF
NA	TRBV7-9	NA	TRBJ2-1	TGTGCCAGCAGCCCAATGGATAATGAGCAGTTCTTC	CASSPMDNEQFF
NA	TRBV5-6	few	TRBJ1-1	TGTGCCAGCAGCTTGGGAACGGCCCCACGAGCTTTCTTT	CASSLGTAPRAFF
TRBD1	TRBV28	few	TRBJ2-7	TGTGCCAGCAGTTTGGAGTGGGGACAGGGGGCAAGCCCCCCGCGGGAGCAGTACTTC	CASSLEWGQGASPPREQYF
NA	TRBV28	many	TRBJ2-1	TGTGCCAGCATTGGGCGCGGGTACAATGAGCAGTTCTTC	CASIGRGYNEQFF
NA	TRBV20-1	NA	TRBJ2-4	TGCAGTGCTAGAGCCTCCTTCATAGCCAAAAACATTCAGTACTTC	CSARASFIAKNIQYF
NA	TRBV6-1	NA	TRBJ1-5	TGTGCCAGCAGTGAAGAAGGGGTCAATCAGCCCCAGCATTTT	CASSEEGVNQPQHF
NA	TRBV12-3/TRBV12-4	many	TRBJ1-5	TGTGCCAGCAGTGACTGGGGGGCTGAGCCCCAGCATTTT	CASSDWGAEPQHF
NA	TRBV28	many	TRBJ2-7	TGTGCCAGCAGTTTAACGGGGATCTACGAGCAGTACTTC	CASSLTGIYEQYF
NA	TRBV6-5	few	TRBJ2-7	TGTGCCAGCAGTTACTCGGACGGAGGGGTAGGCGAGCAGTACTTC	CASSYSDGGVGEQYF
NA	TRBV30	NA	TRBJ1-5	TGTGCCTGGAGTAAAGGACGGAAAAATCAGCCCCAGCATTTT	CAWSKGRKNQPQHF
TRBD2	TRBV10-1	NA	TRBJ2-1	TGCGCCAGCAGTGAGCGGACTAGCGGGAGTTTGGGTGAGCAGTTCTTC	CASSERTSGSLGEQFF
NA	TRBV7-9	NA	TRBJ2-1	TGTGCCAGCAGCCCCGGCGGGGAGAGGGGTGAGCAGTTCTTC	CASSPGGERGEQFF
NA	TRBV11-3	many	TRBJ2-4	TGTGCCAGCATGCGCATGGGGAACATTCAGTACTTC	CASMRMGNIQYF
TRBD2	TRBV30	many	TRBJ2-3	TGTGCCTGGAGTTGGGCTAGCGGGAGTGGAGATACGCAGTATTTT	CAWSWASGSGDTQYF